Listed here are 32 T cell receptor beta chains from one sample, sequenced in a study of blood T cell repertoires in COVID-19. Sequenced by immunoSEQ multiplex PCR; TCRdb stores in-frame clones only, minus some. The data show 250,000 or so clones, around 89% seen once. Sequenced sample: PBMCs or T cells enriched from blood (not recorded which). These receptors were collected from a man aged 40-55 years who had recovered from COVID-19.

The chain carries TRBV28 and TRBJ1-2; D possibly corresponds to TRBD1 (6 bases). The CDR3 length is 13 residues. The germline gives CDR1 MDHEN, CDR2 SYDVKM. V dropped 4 bases and J dropped 4 bases, with 10 bases sitting between them. Here the CDR3 DNA reads TGTGCCAGCAGTTCTACAGGGCCCTATGGCTACACCTTC. This encodes CASSSTGPYGYTF.

This clone was seen a single time. The V call is TRBV5-1, the J call TRBJ2-7; 15 bases are a match to TRBD2. CDR1 and CDR2 (germline): SGHRS, YFSETQ. Losses at the gene ends were 2 bases for V and 2 bases for J; bases not matched to a gene: 5. The CDR3 spans 17 residues. CDR3 region: CASSFGGLAGGAYEQYF. CDR3 DNA sequence: TGCGCCAGCAGCTTCGGGGGACTAGCGGGAGGAGCCTACGAGCAGTACTTC.

The chain carries TRBV21-1 and TRBJ1-6; the table names TRBD1, a call not compared with the DNA. TRBV21-1 is deemed a pseudogene. CDR3 length equals 20 residues. CDR3 coding DNA: TGTGCCAGCACCCCGCGGGCAGGGGCCCCCCATGGATCCTATAATTCACCCCTCCACTTT. It encodes CASTPRAGAPHGSYNSPLHF.

The chain carries TRBV5-8 and TRBJ1-1; 10 bases are a match to TRBD1. The V and J ends lost 3 bases and 4 bases, in that order; junction bases with no gene match: 6. CDR1 and CDR2 (germline): SGHTS, YDEGEE. There are 15 residues in the CDR3. The CDR3 reads CASSSRTGGLTEAFF. DNA of the CDR3: TGTGCCAGCAGCTCACGGACAGGGGGACTCACTGAAGCTTTCTTT.

The chain links TRBV19 to TRBJ1-5, with 9 bases identical to TRBD1. The CDR3 runs to 16 residues. With 4 bases clipped from V and 7 bases from J, the junction kept 11 bases outside the gene matches. CDR1 is LNHDA and CDR2 is SQIVND in the germline V gene (reference sequence). The DNA of the CDR3 is TGTGCCAGTAGTACCAGGGGTACAGGGGGCCAGCAGCCCCAGCATTTT. Protein: CASSTRGTGGQQPQHF.

The J gene is TRBJ2-7, the V gene TRBV25-1, with D possibly TRBD1 on 5 matching bases. This CDR3 spans 15 amino acids. CDR1 and CDR2 (germline): MGHDK, SYGVNS. V lost 3 bases and J lost 2, with 14 bases in between. CDR3 sequence reads: CASSDFTGDTYEQYF. The CDR3 bases are TGTGCCAGCAGTGATTTCACAGGTGATACCTACGAGCAGTACTTC.

The chain recombines TRBV11-2 with TRBJ2-1, with 8 bases aligning to TRBD2. The CDR3 length is 16 residues. V trimming: 4 bases; J trimming: 10 bases; junction bases outside the gene matches: 15. The V gene's germline CDR1 is SGHAT and CDR2 FQNNGV. CDR3 sequence: CASSSYSGGSRSEQFF. CDR3 bases: TGTGCCAGCAGCTCCTACAGCGGGGGATCTAGGAGCGAGCAGTTCTTC. Filled out from reference TRBV11-2 and TRBJ2-1, the complete variable domain reads EAGVAQSPRYKIIEKRQSVAFWCNPISGHATLYWYQQILGQGPKLLIQFQNNGVVDDSQLPKDRFSAERLKGVDSTLKIQPAKLEDSAVYLCASSSYSGGSRSEQFFGPGTRLTVL.

The V call is TRBV3-1 (or the pseudogene TRBV3-2), the J call TRBJ1-2; 9 bases map to TRBD1. The CDR3 has 13 residues. The germline V gene has CDR1 LGHDT and CDR2 YNNKEL (reference sequence). V lost 8 bases to trimming and J lost 4 bases; unmatched junction nucleotides: 5. The CDR3, as DNA: TGTGCCAGCCGGGACAGGGTGGGCTATGGCTACACCTTC. Residues: CASRDRVGYGYTF.

The chain carries TRBV3-1 (or the pseudogene TRBV3-2) and TRBJ2-7; 10 bases line up with TRBD1. The CDR3 extends over 14 amino acids. CDR1 and CDR2 from the germline V gene are LGHDT and YNNKEL (reference sequence). Trimming removed 5 bases from V and 2 bases from J; junction bases left unmatched: 3. CDR3 nucleotide sequence: TGTGCCAGCAGCGCGGGACAGGGGACCTACGAGCAGTACTTC. Translation: CASSAGQGTYEQYF.

The gene calls are TRBV30 and TRBJ2-1; TRBD1 matches at 7 bases. V lost 4 bases, J lost 1 base, and 13 bases stayed unmatched. Germline values: CDR1 GTSNPN, CDR2 SVGIG (reference sequence). The CDR3 spans 17 residues. The CDR3 protein is CAWTHTRDSNSYNEQFF. CDR3 in DNA: TGTGCCTGGACCCACACCCGGGACAGTAATTCCTACAATGAGCAGTTCTTC. The full variable domain, with the rest looked up from reference TRBV30 and TRBJ2-1, is SQTIHQWPATLVQPVGSPLSLECTVEGTSNPNLYWYRQAAGRGLQLLFYSVGIGQISSEVPQNLSASRPQDRQFILSSKKLLLSDSGFYLCAWTHTRDSNSYNEQFFGPGTRLTVL.

CDR3 coding DNA: TGTGCCAGCAGCTTAGTGCGGGGACACGAGCAGTACTTC. Its protein is CASSLVRGHEQYF. The J gene is TRBJ2-7, the V gene TRBV11-3, with D perhaps TRBD2 (6 bases). CDR3 length equals 13 residues. V was cut by 1 base and J by 5 bases, with 9 bases left in between. Germline-derived CDR1 and CDR2 are SGHNT and YENEEA.

This chain joins TRBV4-1 and TRBJ2-1, with a tentative D call TRBD1 (6 bases). Per the germline V gene, CDR1 is MGHRA and CDR2 is YSYEKL. Trimming took off 2 bases at V and 1 base at J, with 9 bases between the two ends. The CDR3 runs to 15 residues. CDR3 region: CASSQTGISYNEQFF. DNA for the CDR3: TGCGCCAGCAGCCAAACAGGGATTTCCTACAATGAGCAGTTCTTC.

On this clone itself: One end of the junction does not line up with germline, which may come from a read error. V is TRBV7-7 and J is TRBJ2-2, with a tentative D call TRBD1 (6 bases). Germline assignment: CDR1 SSHAT and CDR2 FNYEAQ (reference sequence). The length of the CDR3 is 15 residues. The CDR3 coding sequence is TGTGCTAGCAGGCGAGGGGGACCGAACACCGGGGAGCTGTTTTTT. Protein product: CASRRGGPNTGELFF.

This clone occurred once. The V gene is TRBV4-2, the J gene TRBJ2-1, with TRBD2 matching over 9 bases. After removal of 0 bases from V and 4 bases from J, the junction contained 10 bases not matched to a gene. CDR1 and CDR2 (germline): LGHNA, YNFKEQ. The CDR3 sequence is 18 residues long. The CDR3, as DNA: TGTGCCAGCAGCCAAGAATCTAGCGGGATCGAGGGATACAATGAGCAGTTCTTC. It encodes CASSQESSGIEGYNEQFF.

The chain joins TRBV7-3 to TRBJ2-2; D is perhaps TRBD2 (5 bases). Trimming took 2 bases from V and 2 from J, leaving 12 bases between them. CDR1 is SGHTA, CDR2 FQGTGA, per germline. CDR3 size: 16 residues. The CDR3 nucleotides read TGTGCCAGCAGCTTAGCCAGCGGACGTAACACCGGGGAGCTGTTTTTT. This encodes CASSLASGRNTGELFF.

The chain is built from TRBV30 and TRBJ1-1; 7 positions agree with TRBD1. CDR1 is GTSNPN, CDR2 SVGIG, per germline (reference sequence). After removal of 3 bases from V and 11 bases from J, the junction contained 12 bases not matched to a gene. The CDR3 runs 13 residues. The CDR3 region has the DNA TGTGCCTGGAGACGGCGAGGACAGGCGGGCGCTTTCTTT. Translated: CAWRRRGQAGAFF.

The chain combines TRBV5-1 with TRBJ2-2; weak D call: TRBD1 (5 bases). Trimming took 4 bases from V and 4 from J, leaving 14 bases between them. The CDR3 contains 15 residues. Germline assignment: CDR1 SGHRS and CDR2 YFSETQ. The CDR3 nucleotides read TGCGCCAGCAGCCTAGGTGCAGGGTCCACCGGGGAGCTGTTTTTT. Encoded protein: CASSLGAGSTGELFF.

This clone appeared once. The chain employs TRBV5-1 and TRBJ2-1, with a weak D call TRBD2 (6 bases). The germline V and J ends were trimmed by 6 bases and 5 bases, with 18 bases remaining between them. CDR1 and CDR2 from the germline V gene are SGHRS and YFSETQ. The CDR3 is 15 residues long. The CDR3 DNA is TGCGCCAGCACCCCCGGAGCGGGCGGAGACAATGAGCAGTTCTTC. Translated: CASTPGAGGDNEQFF.

The CDR3 DNA follows: TGTGCCACCAGTGACCCGGCGAGGGGGCTTGACTATGGCTACACCTTC. Encoded protein: CATSDPARGLDYGYTF. The chain employs TRBV24-1 and TRBJ1-2, with 7 positions matching TRBD1. Trimming cost V 4 bases and J 3 bases; bases outside gene matches: 10. The CDR3 runs to 16 residues. Germline CDR1 is KGHDR and CDR2 is SFDVKD.

The chain recombines TRBV27 with TRBJ1-6; D not certain. The V end lost 3 bases, the J end lost 7 bases, and 16 bases lay between the germline ends. CDR1 MNHEY and CDR2 SMNVEV come from the germline V gene (reference sequence). This CDR3 is built from 16 residues. Here the CDR3 reads CASSFSYPRRNSPLHF. CDR3 bases: TGTGCCAGCAGTTTTTCCTACCCCCGGAGAAATTCACCCCTCCACTTT.

The rearrangement joins TRBV19 to TRBJ1-4; no clear D. The V gene's germline CDR1 is LNHDA and CDR2 SQIVND (reference sequence). The V and J ends lost 2 bases and 8 bases respectively, with 9 bases between them. The CDR3 length is 13 residues. The CDR3 sequence is CASSIPPREKLFF. The DNA of the CDR3 is TGTGCCAGTAGTATACCTCCTAGGGAAAAACTGTTTTTT.

The V call is TRBV11-3, the J call TRBJ1-1; 7 bases map to TRBD1. V shed 5 bases and J 0 bases; nucleotides not matched to a gene: 9. Germline CDR1 and CDR2: SGHNT and YENEEA. The CDR3 runs to 16 residues. The CDR3 is CASSRYGTEMNTEAFF. DNA of the CDR3: TGTGCCAGCAGCCGTTACGGGACAGAGATGAACACTGAAGCTTTCTTT.

The chain has TRBV4-2 and TRBJ1-2; 8 nucleotides line up with TRBD1. Germline lookup yields CDR1 LGHNA and CDR2 YNFKEQ. J lost 6 bases, V lost 1 base, and 7 bases had no gene match. The length of the CDR3 is 15 residues. Written as DNA, the CDR3 is TGTGCCAGCAGCCAAGGAGCAGCAGGGGGCGATGGCTACACCTTC. Its protein is CASSQGAAGGDGYTF.

CDR3 residues: CASSTRQDYGYTF. Written as DNA, the CDR3 is TGTGCCAGCAGCACCAGACAGGACTATGGCTACACCTTC. The J gene is TRBJ1-2, the V gene TRBV11-2; the D gene is possibly TRBD1 (6 bases). Trimming removed 5 bases at V and 3 bases at J, with 10 bases between. There are 13 residues in the CDR3. Germline V lookup: CDR1 SGHAT, CDR2 FQNNGV.

The chain joins TRBV6-2 or TRBV6-3 to TRBJ1-2, with D tentatively TRBD1 (5 bases). The CDR3 length is 13 residues. The V and J ends lost 2 bases and 4 bases respectively, with 8 bases between them. Germline V gene lookup returns CDR1 MNHEY and CDR2 SVGEGT. The CDR3 sequence: CASSYGGSYGYTF. Written as DNA, the CDR3 is TGTGCCAGCAGTTACGGGGGGTCCTATGGCTACACCTTC.

The rearrangement joins TRBV29-1 to TRBJ1-6; tentatively, D is TRBD1 (6 bases). The CDR3 extends over 13 amino acids. V was pared by 6 bases and J by 10 bases, with 16 bases between. CDR1 and CDR2 from the germline V gene are SQVTM and ANQGSEA. CDR3 nucleotide sequence: TGCAGCGTCGGAGAGGGGGTTCGGTCACCCCTCCACTTT. It encodes CSVGEGVRSPLHF.

This clone was seen only a few times. The chain uses TRBV19 and TRBJ1-5; D unresolved. The V end lost 4 bases, the J end lost 2 bases, and 12 bases lay between the germline ends. The CDR3 is made up of 15 amino acids. CDR1 LNHDA and CDR2 SQIVND come from the germline V gene (reference sequence). The CDR3 sequence is CASSKVGAGNQPQHF. In DNA form, the CDR3 reads TGTGCCAGTAGTAAGGTGGGAGCGGGCAATCAGCCCCAGCATTTT.

The chain is built from TRBV25-1 and TRBJ1-2; weak D call: TRBD1 (5 bases). The germline V gene encodes CDR1 MGHDK and CDR2 SYGVNS. V was cut by 4 bases and J by 8 bases, with 14 bases left in between. CDR3 length equals 13 residues. CDR3 in DNA: TGTGCCAGCAGTGGGGCATTTCAGGGCGGCTACACCTTC. Its translation is CASSGAFQGGYTF.

The V and J genes are TRBV11-3 and TRBJ1-6; 10 positions match TRBD1. This CDR3 is built from 15 residues. Germline V CDR1 and CDR2: SGHNT, YENEEA. Germline trimming cut 2 bases from V and 9 bases from J; bases unmatched to any gene: 4. CDR3 sequence: CASSLSGQGFSPLHF. The CDR3, as DNA: TGTGCCAGCAGCTTATCGGGACAGGGGTTTTCACCCCTCCACTTT.

The chain has TRBV5-6 and TRBJ1-4, with 7 bases that match TRBD1. This CDR3 contains 15 residues. Germline V gene sequence: CDR1 SGHDT, CDR2 YYEEEE. V shed 0 bases, J shed 7 bases, and the junction held 6 bases outside the gene matches. The DNA of the CDR3 is TGTGCCAGCAGCTTGGTTGGCAGGGGGTTTGAAAAACTGTTTTTT. Amino acid sequence: CASSLVGRGFEKLFF. Full variable domain (missing parts from reference TRBV5-6 and TRBJ1-4): DAGVTQSPTHLIKTRGQQVTLRCSPKSGHDTVSWYQQALGQGPQFIFQYYEEEERQRGNFPDRFSGHQFPNYSSELNVNALLLGDSALYLCASSLVGRGFEKLFFGSGTQLSVL.

The chain combines TRBV27 with TRBJ1-4; possible D gene TRBD1, 6 bases. V was trimmed by 7 bases and J by 0 bases, leaving 12 bases between them. This CDR3 is built from 15 residues. The V gene's germline CDR1 is MNHEY and CDR2 SMNVEV (reference sequence). The CDR3 DNA follows: TGTGCCAGCACCTTAGGGGGAACAACTAATGAAAAACTGTTTTTT. This encodes CASTLGGTTNEKLFF.

A single count supports this clone. The chain employs TRBV9 and TRBJ1-2; 7 bases match TRBD1. The CDR3 covers 15 residues. V trimming: 0 bases; J trimming: 4 bases; junction bases outside the gene matches: 6. The germline V gene encodes CDR1 SGDLS and CDR2 YYNGEE. The CDR3 DNA reads TGTGCCAGCAGCGTAGGGGGGGACAGACCCTATGGCTACACCTTC. Amino acid sequence: CASSVGGDRPYGYTF.